One sample yielded the 3 T cell receptor beta chains listed below, sequenced in a study of blood T cells in healthy people across ages (dated by TCRdb to between 2015 and 2016). Libraries were built with 5' RACE. Sequencing used an Illumina HiSeq 2500. A second roughly 6 to 12 cycle PCR used a sample-barcoded 5' primer and a J-beta primer mix. The raw public reads went through TCRdb reprocessing: fastp at Q25, MiXCR clone calling, in-frame beta chains kept. When rows share a CDR3 protein, they turn into one entry using the most common DNA and genes. This sample has approximately 400,000 distinct CDR3 sequences in its table, and roughly half of those were observed once. Under 65% of the sample lies in the top ten. The sequenced sample consisted of blood. All receptors come from a man aged 60 to 75 in good health.

The gene calls are TRBV29-1 and TRBJ1-6; weak D call: TRBD1 (6 bases). CDR1 and CDR2 from the germline V gene are SQVTM and ANQGSEA. V was pared by 6 bases and J by 8 bases, with 11 bases between. The CDR3 length is 12 residues. CDR3 region: CSVGRGDSPLHF. DNA of the CDR3: TGCAGCGTCGGCAGGGGTGATTCACCCCTCCACTTT.

This chain uses TRBV6-5 with TRBJ2-3, with D possibly being TRBD2 (5 bases). CDR1 and CDR2 (germline): MNHEY, SVGAGI. This CDR3 region has 14 residues. The V end lost 2 bases, the J end lost 4 bases, and 10 bases lay between the germline ends. DNA for the CDR3: TGTGCCAGCAGTTACGAGGGTTTCGCAGATACGCAGTATTTT. This codes for CASSYEGFADTQYF.

The V gene is TRBV29-1, the J gene TRBJ2-7; D not certain. The CDR3 contains 11 residues. The germline CDR1 and CDR2 sequences are SQVTM and ANQGSEA. Trimming removed 8 bases from V and 0 bases from J, with 8 bases in between. CDR3 amino acids: CSIGISYEQYF. CDR3 bases: TGCAGCATTGGCATCTCCTACGAGCAGTACTTC.